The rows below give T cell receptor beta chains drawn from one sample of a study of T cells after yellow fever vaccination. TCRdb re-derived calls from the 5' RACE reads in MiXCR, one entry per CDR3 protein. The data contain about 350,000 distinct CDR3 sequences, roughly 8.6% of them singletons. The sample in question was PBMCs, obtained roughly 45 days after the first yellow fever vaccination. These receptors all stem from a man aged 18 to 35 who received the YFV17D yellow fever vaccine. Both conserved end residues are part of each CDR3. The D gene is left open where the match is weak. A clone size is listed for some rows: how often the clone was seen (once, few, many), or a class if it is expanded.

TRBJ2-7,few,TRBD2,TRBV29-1,CSAKDCRLAGASPYEQYF,TGCAGCGCAAAGGATTGTCGACTAGCGGGGGCTTCCCCCTACGAGCAGTACTTC
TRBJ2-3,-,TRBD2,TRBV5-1,CASSLVVAGGSSASSTDTQYF,TGCGCCAGCAGCTTGGTGGTCGCGGGGGGGTCGTCGGCGTCTAGCACAGATACGCAGTATTTT
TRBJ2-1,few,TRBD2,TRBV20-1,CSASWGGGGDEQFF,TGCAGTGCTAGTTGGGGCGGGGGAGGCGATGAGCAGTTCTTC
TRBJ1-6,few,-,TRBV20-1,CSAKAGNSPLHF,TGCAGTGCTAAGGCTGGCAATTCACCCCTCCACTTT
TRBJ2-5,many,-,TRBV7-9,CASSPGRYETQYF,TGTGCCAGCAGCCCGGGACGGTACGAGACCCAGTACTTC
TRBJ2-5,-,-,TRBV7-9,CASSSRLGRGETQYF,TGTGCCAGCAGCTCCCGACTTGGTAGGGGGGAGACCCAGTACTTC
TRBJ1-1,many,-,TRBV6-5,CASSYSNRATEAFF,TGTGCCAGCAGTTACTCGAACCGGGCCACTGAAGCTTTCTTT
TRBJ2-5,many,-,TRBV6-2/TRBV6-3,CATRVTSRETQYF,TGTGCCACCCGGGTAACTAGCCGGGAGACCCAGTACTTC
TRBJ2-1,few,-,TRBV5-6,CASSWLKGGSSYNEQFF,TGTGCCAGCAGCTGGCTTAAGGGCGGCAGCTCCTACAATGAGCAGTTCTTC
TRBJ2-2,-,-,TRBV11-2,CASSRESSAGELFF,TGTGCCAGCAGCAGAGAGAGTTCCGCCGGGGAGCTGTTTTTT
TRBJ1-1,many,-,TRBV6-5,CASSYSANTEAFF,TGTGCCAGCAGTTATTCAGCGAACACTGAAGCTTTCTTT
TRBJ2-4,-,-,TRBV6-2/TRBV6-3,CASRQGNIQYF,TGTGCCAGCAGACAGGGAAACATTCAGTACTTC
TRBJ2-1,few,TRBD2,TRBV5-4,CASSLDGGGEFF,TGTGCCAGCAGCTTGGACGGTGGGGGGGAGTTCTTC
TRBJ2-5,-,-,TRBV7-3,CASSFAMAETQYF,TGTGCCAGCAGCTTCGCGATGGCGGAGACCCAGTACTTC
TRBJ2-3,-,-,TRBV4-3,CASSLLGGLTDPGNTQYF,TGCGCCAGCAGCCTCCTCGGAGGCCTAACCGACCCTGGAAATACGCAGTATTTT
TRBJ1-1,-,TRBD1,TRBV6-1,CASSKTDRGPSGVEAFF,TGTGCCAGCAGTAAAACAGACAGGGGTCCCTCGGGTGTTGAAGCTTTCTTT
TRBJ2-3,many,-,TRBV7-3,CASRIAADTQYF,TGTGCCAGCAGGATAGCAGCAGATACGCAGTATTTT
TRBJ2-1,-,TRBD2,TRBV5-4,CASSRGAGGWVNEQFF,TGTGCCAGCAGCCGCGGAGCGGGGGGGTGGGTGAATGAGCAGTTCTTC
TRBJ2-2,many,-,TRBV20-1,CSVSSRGLDTGELFF,TGCAGTGTCTCGTCAAGGGGTTTAGACACCGGGGAGCTGTTTTTT
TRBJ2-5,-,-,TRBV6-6,CASRLETQYF,TGTGCCAGTCGCTTGGAGACCCAGTACTTC
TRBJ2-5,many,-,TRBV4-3,CASSQDPGQGTGTQYF,TGCGCCAGCAGCCAAGATCCAGGGCAGGGGACCGGGACCCAGTACTTC
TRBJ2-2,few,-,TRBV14,CASSQSWVAGAVTGELFF,TGTGCCAGCAGCCAGTCTTGGGTCGCAGGGGCCGTCACCGGGGAGCTGTTTTTT
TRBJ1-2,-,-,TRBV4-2,CASSHPRDAYGYTF,TGTGCCAGCAGCCACCCCAGGGACGCCTATGGCTACACCTTC
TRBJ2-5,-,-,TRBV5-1,CASSLFGQRETQYF,TGCGCCAGCAGCTTGTTCGGTCAGCGGGAGACCCAGTACTTC
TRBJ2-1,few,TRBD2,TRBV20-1,CSAGTSGGGSSYNEQFF,TGCAGTGCTGGGACTAGCGGGGGGGGTAGCTCCTACAATGAGCAGTTCTTC
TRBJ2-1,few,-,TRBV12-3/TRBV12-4,CASSSARSYNEQFF,TGTGCCAGCAGTTCTGCACGGTCCTACAATGAGCAGTTCTTC
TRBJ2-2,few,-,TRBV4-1,CASSQAELDTGELFF,TGCGCCAGCAGCCAAGCAGAACTAGACACCGGGGAGCTGTTTTTT
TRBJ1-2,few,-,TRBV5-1,CASSFQGATRGGYGYTF,TGCGCCAGCAGCTTCCAAGGGGCGACTCGTGGGGGCTATGGCTACACCTTC
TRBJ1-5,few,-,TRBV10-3,CAISPSGGNQPQHF,TGTGCCATCAGCCCAAGTGGGGGCAATCAGCCCCAGCATTTT
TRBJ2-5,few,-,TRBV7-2,CASSFDGAQLTQYF,TGTGCCAGCAGCTTTGACGGGGCTCAATTGACCCAGTACTTC
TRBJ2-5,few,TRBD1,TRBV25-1,CASSEVGQGPSAETQYF,TGTGCCAGCAGTGAAGTGGGACAGGGGCCCTCCGCCGAGACCCAGTACTTC
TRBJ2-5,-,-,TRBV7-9,CASSLGPVRGTQYF,TGTGCCAGCAGCTTAGGGCCCGTTCGGGGGACCCAGTACTTC
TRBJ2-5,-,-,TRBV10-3,CAIKLGPGKETQYF,TGTGCCATCAAATTGGGTCCCGGGAAAGAGACCCAGTACTTC
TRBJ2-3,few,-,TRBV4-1,CASSQDWQSPDTQYF,TGCGCCAGCAGCCAAGATTGGCAGTCTCCAGATACGCAGTATTTT
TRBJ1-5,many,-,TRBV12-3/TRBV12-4,CASSLSQPQHF,TGTGCCAGCAGTTTGAGCCAGCCCCAGCATTTT
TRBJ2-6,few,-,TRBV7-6,CASSLSAGSLSGANVLTF,TGTGCCAGCAGCTTATCAGCGGGCAGTCTCTCTGGGGCCAACGTCCTGACTTTC
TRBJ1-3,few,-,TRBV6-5,CASRGTGNTIYF,TGTGCCAGCAGAGGGACCGGAAACACCATATATTTT
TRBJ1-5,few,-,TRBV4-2,CASSQEGGSNQPQHF,TGTGCCAGCAGCCAAGAGGGGGGTTCGAATCAGCCCCAGCATTTT
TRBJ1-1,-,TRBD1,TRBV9,CASNPTGDTEAFF,TGTGCCAGCAACCCGACAGGGGACACTGAAGCTTTCTTT
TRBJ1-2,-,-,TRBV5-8,CASSDTGTLANYGYTF,TGTGCCAGCAGCGACACCGGGACGCTGGCTAACTATGGCTACACCTTC
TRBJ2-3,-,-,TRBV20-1,CSARRRGGYTDTQYF,TGCAGTGCTAGGAGGCGGGGAGGTTACACAGATACGCAGTATTTT
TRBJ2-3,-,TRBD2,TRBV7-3,CASSPTGGPDTQYF,TGTGCCAGCAGCCCCACGGGGGGGCCAGATACGCAGTATTTT
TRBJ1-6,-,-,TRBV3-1,CASSPRQNSPLHF,TGTGCCAGCAGCCCTAGACAAAATTCACCCCTCCACTTT
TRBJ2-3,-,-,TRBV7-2,CASSLLGGRADTQYF,TGTGCCAGCAGCTTGTTGGGGGGCCGGGCAGATACGCAGTATTTT
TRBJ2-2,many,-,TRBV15,CATSRDREWDGELFF,TGTGCCACCAGCAGAGATCGAGAATGGGACGGGGAGCTGTTTTTT
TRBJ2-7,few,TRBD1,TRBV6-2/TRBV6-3,CASSRGQAYEQYF,TGTGCCAGCAGTCGCGGACAGGCCTACGAGCAGTACTTC
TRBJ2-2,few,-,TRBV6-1,CASSEAKGRTGELFF,TGTGCCAGCAGTGAAGCAAAGGGGCGCACCGGGGAGCTGTTTTTT
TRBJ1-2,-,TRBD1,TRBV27,CASSKGGTGAGYTF,TGTGCCAGCAGTAAGGGCGGGACAGGTGCCGGCTACACCTTC
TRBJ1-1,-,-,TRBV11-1,CASSSPQGRENTEAFF,TGTGCCAGCAGCTCCCCTCAAGGCAGGGAGAACACTGAAGCTTTCTTT
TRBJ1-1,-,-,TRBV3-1,CASSQGEGTEAFF,TGTGCCAGCAGCCAAGGGGAGGGGACTGAAGCTTTCTTT
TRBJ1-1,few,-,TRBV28,CASSLNRKTEAFF,TGTGCCAGCAGTTTAAATCGGAAAACTGAAGCTTTCTTT
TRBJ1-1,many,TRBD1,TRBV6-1,CASSPPTGDGNTEAFF,TGTGCCAGCAGTCCCCCGACAGGGGATGGGAACACTGAAGCTTTCTTT
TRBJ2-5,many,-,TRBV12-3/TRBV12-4,CASSSGETQYF,TGTGCCAGCAGTTCGGGAGAGACCCAGTACTTC
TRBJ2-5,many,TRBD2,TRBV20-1,CSALAGGGDLATQYF,TGCAGTGCCCTGGCCGGGGGGGGCGACCTGGCGACCCAGTACTTC
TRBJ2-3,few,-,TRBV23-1,CATPSRRAVCRTDTQYF,TGCGCCACCCCGAGCAGGCGGGCAGTCTGTCGCACAGATACGCAGTATTTT
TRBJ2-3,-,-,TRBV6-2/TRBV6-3,CASSYQGGGWVRTDTQYF,TGTGCCAGCAGTTATCAAGGCGGAGGGTGGGTGCGCACAGATACGCAGTATTTT
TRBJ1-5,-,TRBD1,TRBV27,CASSPGQGVQPQHF,TGTGCCAGCAGTCCAGGACAGGGGGTGCAGCCCCAGCATTTT